This T cell receptor beta chain was sequenced in a study of T cell changes during pregnancy in multiple sclerosis. Sequencing was performed with immunoSEQ multiplex PCR; in TCRdb, only in-frame clones are kept and a portion is missing. The sample consists of around 34,000 clones, over 75% of them appearing once. CDR3 length: 15 amino acids. Germline V gives CDR1 MNHEY, CDR2 SMNVEV (reference sequence). V shed 4 bases, J shed 3 bases, and the junction held 7 bases outside the gene matches. The chain links TRBV27 to TRBJ2-7; TRBD1 agrees at 9 bases. Sequencing was performed on CD8+ T cells from peripheral blood mononuclear cells, taken in the first trimester of pregnancy. This clonotype was sampled from a female donor with multiple sclerosis, enrolled in a pregnancy study. CDR3 sequence reads: CASSYAAGQGYEQYF. The CDR3 DNA sequence: TGTGCCAGCAGTTATGCTGCGGGACAGGGCTACGAGCAGTACTTC.